This paragraph covers one T cell receptor (beta chain) sequence. The antigen is unknown. Tagging with unique molecular identifiers was a feature of the TCR beta cDNA libraries. Each sample of roughly 0.9 to 11 million input T cells yielded roughly 500,000 cDNA molecules, so each molecule approximated one T cell. TCRdb reanalysed the PCR reads using MiXCR and keeps one entry per CDR3 protein. The table lists hundreds of thousands of distinct CDR3 sequences, roughly three fifths of them singletons, with around 10% in the top ten. The data belong to a study of post-analysis software for immune sequencing data. Study observations and caveats: Higher frequency in patients than in controls was seen for several TRBV segments, with TRBV5-6, TRBV5-1 and TRBV20-1 among them. F measure clustering grouped samples strongly by preparation batch. Normalized Chao1 diversity was significantly reduced in patients versus controls.

The CDR3 covers 14 residues. V was shortened by 3 bases and J by 4 bases, with 12 bases between the two germline ends. CDR1 and CDR2 from the germline V gene are MNHEY and SVGAGI. The source is a girl aged 2 to 10 with multiple sclerosis. The sample was blood. V is TRBV6-5 and J is TRBJ2-5; D is unresolved. As DNA, the CDR3 is TGTGCCAGCAGTTATGCAGGTACCGCAGAGACCCAGTACTTC. Amino acid sequence: CASSYAGTAETQYF.